The table lists the clone carrying this TCR beta chain with many counts. Its antigen is undetermined. The data were obtained in a study of breast tumors, draining lymph nodes, adjacent tissues. Using its own MiXCR run on the multiplex PCR reads, TCRdb lists one record per CDR3 protein. The sample yields 170,000 or so distinct CDR3 sequences, approximately 30% seen once. Samples came from axillary lymph nodes draining the breast cancer. The V gene end was trimmed by 3 bases and the J gene end by 5 bases; junction bases not matched to a gene: 5. The CDR3 sequence is 15 residues long. Germline V gives CDR1 LGHNA, CDR2 YNFKEQ. Study-level findings and limits: Compared with lymph nodes, tumors were less diverse; compared with nontumor tissue, more.

The sequence was obtained from a female donor with breast cancer. Some clones in this sample may be carry-over from other donors' samples. This rearrangement joins TRBV4-2 to TRBJ2-1; 9 nucleotides match TRBD2. What was sequenced was axillary lymph node tissue. Here the CDR3 reads CASSQSGGNHNEQFF. DNA for the CDR3: TGTGCCAGCAGCCAGAGCGGGGGGAATCACAATGAGCAGTTCTTC.